This T cell receptor (beta chain) comes out of a study of cytomegalovirus exposure and HLA in healthy donors. The CDR3 runs 14 residues. Germline CDR1 reads ENHRY; CDR2 reads SYGVKD. With V trimmed by 6 bases and J by 6 bases, 7 bases remained unmatched. Here immunoSEQ multiplex PCR was the method, and the copy in TCRdb shows in-frame clones only, minus some. The sample contains fewer than 200,000 clones, 86% of which appear only once. V usage is TRBV10-3 and J usage is TRBJ1-2; 10 nucleotides align to TRBD1. This sequence was found in a man in his late teens or twenties in good health and CMV-seropositive. Sample: PBMCs. Here the CDR3 reads CAISAPGQGHGYTF. DNA of the CDR3: TGTGCCATCAGCGCCCCGGGACAGGGGCATGGCTACACCTTC.